The T cell receptor beta chain described here comes from a study of OX40 agonist ivuxolimab in advanced cancers. Looking at the study overall: Ivuxolimab was delivered to patients intravenously every 2 weeks at doses spanning 0.01 to 10 mg/kg.

Study-level points and caveats: The investigators did not determine what antigen specificity the expanded peripheral T cells had.

The CDR3 extends over 13 amino acids. CDR1 and CDR2 from the germline V gene are PRHDT and FYEKMQ (reference sequence). Trimming removed 5 bases from V and 5 bases from J; junction bases left unmatched: 6. Regarding this clone: Its antigen is undetermined.

Libraries were prepared by immunoSEQ multiplex PCR; TCRdb keeps only in-frame clonotypes and omits some of them. The data show more than 70,000 clones, 85% to 95% seen once. Blood sampling took place at baseline, cycle 4 day 1, and cycle 7 day 1. The chain employs TRBV13 and TRBJ2-7; the match to TRBD1 covers 7 bases. The sequence came from an adult with an advanced solid tumor such as melanoma, head and neck, liver or kidney cancer. The sequencing here drew on CD4+ or CD8+ T cells sorted from blood, taken in a trial of the OX40 agonist ivuxolimab. The CDR3: CASSPGTANEQYF. For the CDR3, the DNA is TGTGCCAGCAGCCCGGGGACAGCCAACGAGCAGTACTTC.